These 10 T cell receptor beta chains came from one sample sequenced in a study of T-cell reconstitution after alpha-beta-depleted transplantation in children. Preparing the TCRbeta library involved the use of unique molecular identifiers. TCRdb re-analysed the PCR reads in MiXCR, keeping a single row per CDR3 protein. The table lists about 250,000 distinct CDR3 sequences, roughly 25% of them singletons. The material sequenced was PBMCs, mostly from graft donor cells, taken 360 days after TCRalphabeta/CD19-depleted stem cell transplant. These TCRs come from a female patient between 2 and 15 years old who had a stem cell transplant for congenital amegakaryocytic thrombocytopenia, so the T cells may come from the graft donor.

This clonotype was counted at least ten times. The chain joins TRBV2 to TRBJ2-7; possible D gene TRBD1, 6 bases. V was cut by 3 bases and J by 2 bases, with 11 bases left in between. Germline CDR1 is SNHLY and CDR2 is FYNNEI. This CDR3 is built from 14 residues. The CDR3 DNA reads TGTGCCAGCAGTGAGGTTGGGACAACCTACGAGCAGTACTTC. It encodes CASSEVGTTYEQYF.

The gene calls are TRBV28 and TRBJ2-7; no clear D. Germline V gene lookup returns CDR1 MDHEN and CDR2 SYDVKM. The CDR3 covers 14 residues. Trimming stripped 5 bases from V and 0 bases from J, with 11 bases between. CDR3 amino acids: CASSPTRSSYEQYF. The DNA for the CDR3 is TGTGCCAGCAGTCCGACGCGGAGCTCCTACGAGCAGTACTTC.

The chain is built from TRBV15 and TRBJ1-5, with unresolved D. This CDR3 region has 12 residues. Deletions cut 2 bases from V and 5 bases from J, with 4 bases between. Germline V gives CDR1 LNHNV, CDR2 YYDKDF (reference sequence). The CDR3 sequence: CATSRQDQPQHF. The DNA for the CDR3 is TGTGCCACCAGCAGACAAGATCAGCCCCAGCATTTT. The whole variable domain, filled in from reference TRBV15 and TRBJ1-5, reads DAMVIQNPRYQVTQFGKPVTLSCSQTLNHNVMYWYQQKSSQAPKLLFHYYDKDFNNEADTPDNFQSRRPNTSFCFLDIRSPGLGDTAMYLCATSRQDQPQHFGDGTRLSIL.

This clonotype came up a few times. The CDR3 loop is CASSPTPQETQYF. CDR3 nucleotide sequence: TGTGCCAGCAGCCCGACTCCACAAGAGACCCAGTACTTC. The chain joins TRBV7-3 to TRBJ2-5; D not resolved. The CDR3 has 13 residues. CDR1 is SGHTA, CDR2 FQGTGA, per germline. Trimming left V 5 bases short and J 2 bases short, with 9 bases between.

This sequence joins TRBV4-1 and TRBJ2-1, with D perhaps given as TRBD1 or TRBD2 (5 bases each). Germline values: CDR1 MGHRA, CDR2 YSYEKL. CDR3 length equals 16 residues. Trimming stripped 1 base from V and 0 bases from J, with 10 bases between. In DNA form, the CDR3 reads TGCGCCAGCAGCCAAGTTGGGGGATTCTCCTACAATGAGCAGTTCTTC. Its translation is CASSQVGGFSYNEQFF.

The table lists this clonotype with many counts. The gene calls are TRBV5-1 and TRBJ2-5; either TRBD1 or TRBD2 may fit D (5 bases each). Per the germline V gene, CDR1 is SGHRS and CDR2 is YFSETQ. This CDR3 is built from 14 residues. V lost 0 bases, J lost 4 bases, and 10 bases lay in between. For the CDR3, the DNA is TGCGCCAGCAGCTTGGCTGGGGGTCGAGAGACCCAGTACTTC. It encodes CASSLAGGRETQYF.

The rearrangement links TRBV19 to TRBJ1-1; the D is unclear. The germline CDR1 and CDR2 sequences are LNHDA and SQIVND (reference sequence). The CDR3 is 14 amino acids. Trimming removed 3 bases at V and 4 bases at J, with 12 bases between. CDR3 amino acids: CASSMIGIGTEAFF. The CDR3, as DNA: TGTGCCAGTAGTATGATCGGTATCGGCACTGAAGCTTTCTTT.

In this sample, this clonotype turned up a few times. This chain joins TRBV3-1 and TRBJ2-1, with D hard to call. Between the trimmed V and J ends, which lost 1 base and 6 bases, there was a span of 19 bases. The CDR3 sequence is 17 residues long. Germline loops: CDR1 LGHDT, CDR2 YNNKEL (reference sequence). CDR3: CASSQGVFRVGFNEQFF. DNA for the CDR3: TGTGCCAGCAGCCAAGGAGTCTTTCGGGTCGGGTTCAATGAGCAGTTCTTC.

The rearrangement links TRBV6-1 to TRBJ2-1; a possible D gene is TRBD1 (5 bases). The CDR3 covers 16 residues. V lost 8 bases, J lost 5 bases, and 22 bases lay in between. CDR1 is MNHNS, CDR2 SASEGT, per germline. Written as DNA, the CDR3 is TGTGCCAGCGGGTATCCAGGGCAAGTTGGGAACAATGAGCAGTTCTTC. It codes for CASGYPGQVGNNEQFF.

This clonotype was detected a few times. This sequence joins TRBV12-3 or TRBV12-4 and TRBJ1-6; 8 positions agree with TRBD1. The CDR3 totals 15 residues. V lost 3 bases and J lost 7; bases outside the gene matches: 5. The CDR3 sequence: CASSFSGGVNSPLHF. CDR3 in DNA: TGTGCCAGCAGTTTTTCAGGGGGCGTGAATTCACCCCTCCACTTT.